Given below is one TCR beta chain in context. This CDR3 comprises 14 residues. Looked up from germline, CDR1 is SGHDN and CDR2 is FVKESK. The ends were cut back, 10 bases at V and 0 bases at J, with 16 bases in the middle. The data belong to a study of shared T cell receptors in the human thymus. Here immunoSEQ multiplex PCR was the method, and the copy in TCRdb shows in-frame clones only, minus some. The sample lists about 380,000 clones, more than 85% occurring once. Sequencing was carried out using thymocytes. The receptor comes from a human donor. This chain links TRBV14 with TRBJ2-7, with D possibly being TRBD2 (5 bases). CDR3 sequence: CATKAGSVSYEQYF. CDR3 DNA sequence: TGTGCCACCAAGGCGGGTAGCGTCTCCTACGAGCAGTACTTC.